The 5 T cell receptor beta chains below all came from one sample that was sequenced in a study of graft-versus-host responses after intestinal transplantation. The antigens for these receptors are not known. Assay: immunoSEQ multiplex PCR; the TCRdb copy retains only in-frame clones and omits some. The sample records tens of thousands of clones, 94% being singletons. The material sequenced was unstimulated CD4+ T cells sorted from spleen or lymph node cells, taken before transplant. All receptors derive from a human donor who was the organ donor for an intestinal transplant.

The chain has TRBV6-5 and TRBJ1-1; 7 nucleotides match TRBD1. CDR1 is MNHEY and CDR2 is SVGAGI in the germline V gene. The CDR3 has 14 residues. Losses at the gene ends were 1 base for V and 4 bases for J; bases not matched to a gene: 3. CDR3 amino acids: CASSYLQGRTEAFF. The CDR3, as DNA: TGTGCCAGCAGTTACTTACAGGGGCGCACTGAAGCTTTCTTT.

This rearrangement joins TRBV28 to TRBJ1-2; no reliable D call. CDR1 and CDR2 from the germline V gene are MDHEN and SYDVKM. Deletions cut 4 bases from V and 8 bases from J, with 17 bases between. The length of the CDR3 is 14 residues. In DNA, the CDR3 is TGTGCCAGCAGTTCCTCCCCAGGAGGGCGAGGCTACACCTTC. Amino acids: CASSSSPGGRGYTF.

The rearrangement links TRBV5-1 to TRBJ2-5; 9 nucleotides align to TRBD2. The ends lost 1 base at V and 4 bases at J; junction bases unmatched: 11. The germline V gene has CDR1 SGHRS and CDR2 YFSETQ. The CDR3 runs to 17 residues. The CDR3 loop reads CASSLLSSGAYPETQYF. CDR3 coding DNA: TGCGCCAGCAGCTTGTTGTCTAGCGGGGCCTACCCAGAGACCCAGTACTTC.

The CDR3 reads CASRLTGITEAFF. CDR3 DNA sequence: TGTGCCAGCAGGCTAACAGGGATCACTGAAGCTTTCTTT. The chain uses TRBV6-6 and TRBJ1-1, with D perhaps TRBD1 (6 bases). In germline, CDR1 is MNHNY, CDR2 SVGAGI (reference sequence). The CDR3 totals 13 residues. Trimming shortened V by 6 bases and J by 4 bases, and 12 bases separated the two germline ends.

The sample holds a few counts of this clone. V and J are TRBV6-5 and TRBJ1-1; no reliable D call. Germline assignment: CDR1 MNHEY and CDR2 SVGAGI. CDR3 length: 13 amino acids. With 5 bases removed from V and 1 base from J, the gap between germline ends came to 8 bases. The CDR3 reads CASSLRPNTEAFF. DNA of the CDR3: TGTGCCAGCAGTCTAAGACCGAACACTGAAGCTTTCTTT.